This T cell receptor beta chain appears in the sequencing data of a study of shared clonotypes between healthy human individuals. Every contributor of samples was a Caucasian grown-up residing in Nashville, Tennessee. This table comes from immunoSEQ multiplex PCR, and its TCRdb copy is limited to in-frame clones, with some not included. Here the sample spans 1,400,000 or so clones, approximately 98.5% being singletons. CDR1 is LGHNA, CDR2 YSLEER, per germline. This CDR3 region has 16 residues. With V trimmed by 2 bases and J by 4 bases, 8 bases remained unmatched. The sequence derives from a man aged 25-45 years in good health. The rearrangement links TRBV4-3 to TRBJ2-1; 7 nucleotides match TRBD2. Sequencing was done on a sample of naive CD4+ T cells sorted from blood. Subset in this sample: CD45RA+ positively selected. For the CDR3, the DNA is TGCGCCAGCAGCCAACTGAGCGGGAACAAATACAATGAGCAGTTCTTC. The encoded protein is CASSQLSGNKYNEQFF.